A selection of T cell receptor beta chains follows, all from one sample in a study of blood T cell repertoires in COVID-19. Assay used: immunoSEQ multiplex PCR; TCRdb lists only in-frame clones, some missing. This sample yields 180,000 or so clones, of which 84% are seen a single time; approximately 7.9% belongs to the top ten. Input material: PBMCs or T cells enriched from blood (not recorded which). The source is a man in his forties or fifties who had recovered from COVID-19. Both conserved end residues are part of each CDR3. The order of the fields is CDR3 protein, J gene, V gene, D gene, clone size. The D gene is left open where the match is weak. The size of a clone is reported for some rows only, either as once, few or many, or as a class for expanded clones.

CAATGTGGRFYEQYF TRBJ2-7 TRBV30 TRBD1 NA
CASSPTGIGELFF TRBJ2-2 TRBV7-3 NA NA
CAIIRTSGGGGSYNEQFF TRBJ2-1 TRBV10-3 TRBD2 NA
CASSMPGYQPQHF TRBJ1-5 TRBV19 NA NA
CASKGQGLNQPQHF TRBJ1-5 TRBV2 TRBD1 few
CASSQKEGMNTEAFF TRBJ1-1 TRBV5-5 NA NA
CASSLVTYFEAFF TRBJ1-1 TRBV5-8 NA NA
CASSLETHYGYTF TRBJ1-2 TRBV5-4 NA NA
CASSSRGGGGSPLHF TRBJ1-6 TRBV7-8 NA NA
CASSSTPGREETQYF TRBJ2-5 TRBV5-1 NA NA
CASGTGSRYTF TRBJ1-2 TRBV28 TRBD1 NA
CASLRQRNQPQHF TRBJ1-5 TRBV28 NA few
CAISDPGLGNTIYF TRBJ1-3 TRBV10-3 NA NA
CASSRDRGWKTQYF TRBJ2-5 TRBV6-5 TRBD1 NA
CASSNRQGARGYEQYF TRBJ2-7 TRBV7-6 TRBD1 NA
CASSPYLGQGTNEQYF TRBJ2-7 TRBV7-9 TRBD1 NA